The 14 T cell receptor beta chains listed next were all sequenced from one sample in a study of T cells in Graves' hyperthyroidism and ophthalmopathy. Researchers amplified the TCR beta CDR3 regions from RNA transcripts. The primer set for the first-round RT-PCR of the TCR CDR3 was HTBI. TCRdb analysed the multiplex PCR reads with MiXCR anew, one entry per CDR3 protein. The data show some 300,000 distinct CDR3 sequences, with about an eighth seen just once and roughly 8.2% held by the top ten. Sequences were obtained from blood. The receptors stem from a woman aged 40 to 55 with Graves' hyperthyroidism.

This clonotype was counted at least ten times. The chain couples TRBV14 to TRBJ2-7; no reliable D call. CDR3 size: 13 residues. Between the trimmed V and J ends, which lost 4 bases and 4 bases, there was a span of 11 bases. Germline V gives CDR1 SGHDN, CDR2 FVKESK. The CDR3 DNA sequence: TGTGCCAGCAGCCGAGGACGGCTGTACGAGCAGTACTTC. Translation: CASSRGRLYEQYF.

This clonotype was recorded at least ten times. This chain links TRBV16 with TRBJ2-1; TRBD2 matches 9 bases. Germline CDR1 KGHSY, CDR2 FQNENV. The V segment lost 2 bases and the J segment 10 bases; nucleotides outside the gene matches: 6. The CDR3 runs 14 residues. This CDR3 is CASSQMGLAGEQFF. The CDR3 DNA reads as TGTGCCAGCAGCCAAATGGGACTAGCCGGAGAGCAGTTCTTC.

In this sample, this clonotype turned up many times. The DNA of the CDR3 is TGTGCCAGCAGTTTAGAGATTCATAATTCACCCCTCCACTTT. Translating gives CASSLEIHNSPLHF. This chain joins TRBV28 and TRBJ1-6; no firm D call. Per germline, CDR1 MDHEN and CDR2 SYDVKM. The CDR3 is made up of 14 amino acids. The V end was cut by 2 bases, the J end by 5 bases, with 7 bases between. Using reference TRBV28 and TRBJ1-6 for the parts outside the CDR3, the full variable domain is DVKVTQSSRYLVKRTGEKVFLECVQDMDHENMFWYRQDPGLGLRLIYFSYDVKMKEKGDIPEGYSVSREKKERFSLILESASTNQTSMYLCASSLEIHNSPLHFGNGTRLTVT.

There are many counts of this clonotype. The CDR3 DNA reads as TGTGCCACCCAACAATTTCCGGATGAAAAACTGTTTTTT. Protein sequence: CATQQFPDEKLFF. This rearrangement joins TRBV10-3 to TRBJ1-4; D ambiguous. The CDR3 has 13 amino acids. In germline, CDR1 is ENHRY, CDR2 SYGVKD. The germline V and J ends were trimmed by 10 bases and 6 bases, with 15 bases remaining between them.

There are a few counts of this clonotype. V gene TRBV6-2 or TRBV6-3 combines with J gene TRBJ2-3, with TRBD2 matching over 11 bases. CDR3 length equals 16 residues. Germline lookup yields CDR1 MNHEY and CDR2 SVGEGT. Losses at the gene ends were 5 bases for V and 7 bases for J; bases not matched to a gene: 11. DNA for the CDR3: TGTGCCAGCAGTCCTCTAGCGGGAGGCAACATTTATACGCAGTATTTT. This encodes CASSPLAGGNIYTQYF.

This chain joins TRBV7-9 and TRBJ1-2; 7 bases are a match to TRBD1. The CDR3 totals 13 residues. CDR1 and CDR2 (germline): SEHNR, FQNEAQ (reference sequence). V shed 3 bases and J 12 bases; nucleotides not matched to a gene: 10. CDR3 DNA: TGTGCCAGCAGCTTTTCCGACAGGGCCTTCGACACCTTC. It yields the protein CASSFSDRAFDTF.

Ten or more counts support this clonotype. This sequence joins TRBV6-5 and TRBJ2-6; D is perhaps TRBD2 (6 bases). V lost 2 bases, J lost 2 bases, and 10 bases lay in between. CDR3 length: 16 amino acids. Germline V gene data show CDR1 as MNHEY and CDR2 as SVGAGI. This chain's CDR3 is CASSYLPGAGANVLTF. CDR3 DNA sequence: TGTGCCAGCAGTTACCTCCCGGGGGCTGGGGCCAACGTCCTGACTTTC.

This clonotype was seen many times. The chain combines TRBV7-9 with TRBJ2-1, with 7 nucleotides matching TRBD2. This CDR3 is 17 amino acids long. Germline V CDR1 and CDR2: SEHNR, FQNEAQ (reference sequence). Unmatched junction bases numbered 18, after V lost 5 bases and J lost 8 bases. The CDR3 loop is CASSRPLAGPAVYEQFF. CDR3 DNA: TGTGCCAGCAGCCGACCCTTAGCGGGCCCGGCCGTGTATGAGCAGTTCTTC.

This clonotype was seen repeatedly, ten times or more. The chain couples TRBV3-1 to TRBJ2-7, with 9 bases that match TRBD1. The CDR3 has 14 amino acids. The V gene end was trimmed by 5 bases and the J gene end by 4 bases; junction bases not matched to a gene: 6. Germline V gene sequence: CDR1 LGHDT, CDR2 YNNKEL (reference sequence). The CDR3: CASSFGTGRYEQYF. In nucleotides, the CDR3 is TGTGCCAGCAGCTTCGGGACAGGGAGATACGAGCAGTACTTC.

This clonotype was picked up many times. The V gene is TRBV6-1, the J gene TRBJ2-7; 12 bases match TRBD1. Germline V gene lookup returns CDR1 MNHNS and CDR2 SASEGT. This CDR3 has 15 amino acids. The V and J ends lost 6 bases and 6 bases, in that order; junction bases with no gene match: 9. This CDR3 is CASRSTGTGGFEQYF. The CDR3 nucleotides are TGTGCCAGCAGATCTACCGGGACAGGGGGCTTCGAGCAGTACTTC.

V usage is TRBV3-1 and J usage is TRBJ2-5; no definite D call. CDR3 size: 13 residues. The germline V gene encodes CDR1 LGHDT and CDR2 YNNKEL (reference sequence). V was trimmed by 4 bases and J by 7 bases, leaving 13 bases between them. For the CDR3, the DNA is TGTGCCAGCAGCCGCGGTACGGCGTCGACCCAGTACTTC. Translated: CASSRGTASTQYF.

The V call is TRBV6-2 or TRBV6-3, the J call TRBJ2-1; 8 nucleotides agree with TRBD1. The CDR3 has 15 residues. Losses at the gene ends were 2 bases for V and 3 bases for J; bases not matched to a gene: 3. Germline V gene data show CDR1 as MNHEY and CDR2 as SVGEGT. As DNA, the CDR3 is TGTGCCAGCAGTTACCAGGGGGCGGTCTACAATGAGCAGTTCTTC. Residues: CASSYQGAVYNEQFF.

On this clonotype: A much larger clonotype is one base distant, so this may be a read error. The rearrangement uses TRBV7-9 and TRBJ2-1; 10 bases are a match to TRBD2. Germline lookup yields CDR1 SEHNR and CDR2 FQNEAQ (reference sequence). Trimming removed 1 base from V and 8 bases from J; junction bases left unmatched: 11. CDR3 length equals 17 residues. The CDR3 DNA is TGTGCCAGCAGCTTAGAACCCGGGCTAGCGGGAGTCCATGAGCAGTTCTTC. Amino acids: CASSLEPGLAGVHEQFF.

This sequence joins TRBV27 and TRBJ2-5, with a weak D call TRBD1 (6 bases). From germline, CDR1 is MNHEY and CDR2 SMNVEV (reference sequence). CDR3 length equals 14 residues. The V gene lost 4 bases and the J gene lost 5 bases, with 14 bases spanning the gap. The CDR3: CASSSITGLETQYF. CDR3 DNA sequence: TGTGCCAGCAGTTCCATCACAGGGTTGGAGACCCAGTACTTC.